The subject of this entry is one TCR beta chain. Its antigen has not been determined. Nothing much larger sits one base from this clone, and base qualities are not available. The library was made by the immunoSEQ multiplex PCR assay. A mixture of 60 forward primers for TCR Vbeta segments and 13 reverse primers for TCR Jbeta segments was used in the multiplex PCR. A multiplex PCR assay on genomic DNA amplified the CDR3 region of rearranged TCR beta genes. The Illumina HiSeq System was used to sequence the amplified TCR beta libraries as 87-base-pair reads. The published analysis was carried out like this. In a later analysis, roughly 80 million unique TCR beta chains were counted across the 650 to 750 repertoires, and about 9.9 million of these chains were shared by at least two donors. A nearest-neighbor algorithm error-corrected the raw reads and collapsed the reads into unique sequences, merging closely related sequences to remove PCR and sequencing errors. CDR3 sequences were aligned to IMGT reference sequences to assign V, D and J gene segments. For a sequence to be retained, a match of at least six nucleotides was required to both a V gene segment and a J gene segment. A rearrangement was called productive if the CDR3 had no stop codons and remained in frame with V and J, and every other rearrangement was called non-productive. CDR3 was defined by IMGT convention, running from the second conserved V-encoded cysteine to the conserved J-encoded phenylalanine. The earlier analysis of roughly 590 of the donors excluded any sequence lacking an unambiguous match to a single V gene segment. An earlier analysis of 587 of the donors called V segments functional above 56.7% productive rearrangements and segregating when the between-donor standard deviation exceeded 5%. A statistical classification framework was built to diagnose cytomegalovirus status from the catalog of TCR beta chain sequences. In a later analysis, TCR nucleotide sequences were compared against IMGT/GENE-DB human TR gene sequences so that V and J genes could be assigned. In a later analysis, CDR3 sequences and most-parsimonious VDJ recombination scenarios were assigned using the TCRdist pipeline. In a later analysis, each TCR beta chain was defined by its CDR3 amino acid sequence together with its V-gene family, and reads lacking a unique V-gene family were excluded. As a way to deal with suspected cross-contamination and a sequencing artifact, a later analysis dropped more than 500 nucleotide sequences that were highly shared and had low generation probability. In a later analysis, a clonal expansion index was calculated for each public chain from normalized within-repertoire ranks of inferred template counts. Generation probabilities in a later analysis came from a VDJ recombination model fitted to out-of-frame rearrangements, and those results were checked against IGoR. In a later analysis, TCR-TCR, TCR-HLA and TCR-CMV co-occurrence was scored with hypergeometric tests, and a repertoire-size bias correction was applied to TCR pairs. A later analysis estimated false discovery rates by permuting HLA or CMV assignments 20 times. In a later analysis, co-occurring TCRs were grouped with DBSCAN, and TCRdist sequence similarity was added when clustering was performed within HLA-allele-positive subsets. Repertoires with fewer than 30,000 or more than 120,000 public chains were left out of co-occurrence clustering, as were a handful of repertoires with anomalous nucleotide sharing. TCRdb took this table from immuneACCESS and kept in-frame rearrangements with V and J called. Such tables lack part of the clones; where checked against another copy, unresolved V genes explain under half of the gap, and the rest is unexplained. That table supplies the V and J calls and clone size; D and trimming were determined from the DNA. For this sample there are 170,000 or so clones; over 70% appear just once. The leading ten clones occupy 3% to 4.5% of the sample.

Counted from cysteine to phenylalanine, this CDR3 has 11 amino acids. Only the CDR3 portion is preserved as DNA: 33 bases, with reading frame beginning at the first base. Between the V and J ends, shortened by 4 bases and 9 bases respectively, the junction contains 8 bases. From a lookup of the germline V gene (reference sequence), CDR1 and CDR2 are SGHNT and YYREEE. The sample originates from a study of cytomegalovirus exposure and HLA in healthy donors (TCRdb year 2017). A note on the overall study: An earlier analysis of approximately 640 of the donors reported about 250 Gb of sequence data and about 100 million unique TCR beta sequences from about 179 million T cells. Roughly 300 gigabases of sequencing data and tens of millions of unique TCR sequences were included in an early release covering about 700 HLA-typed donors. Of the 398 genotyped donors, approximately 83% fell in the genetic ancestry cluster associated with self-reported Caucasian donors. The study was designed to test whether signatures of past pathogen exposure could be identified by cataloging public T cell receptors. The study used immunosequencing to profile the T cell repertoires of 666 subjects and linked those repertoires to cytomegalovirus serostatus. A separate validation cohort of over a hundred different subjects was used in addition to the roughly 670-subject first cohort. The study combined high-throughput TCR immunosequencing, statistical association of individual TCRs with disease status, and machine learning to predict cytomegalovirus infection status. In a later analysis, previously published TCR beta repertoires from 666 donors were re-analyzed and high-resolution HLA genotyping was added so that TCR occurrence patterns could be studied. The later analysis used no new phenotypic data to find candidate immune exposures, relying instead on TCR beta sequences and their occurrence across donors. An earlier analysis of around 640 of the donors used high-throughput TCR beta sequencing to judge whether each TCR beta V gene segment behaved as functional or pseudogenic. Alongside the repertoire data, information on donor age, sex, ethnicity and CMV serostatus was compiled. Genome-wide SNP genotypes for about 65% of the roughly 670 donors were used in a later genetic analysis, which treated that subset as a discovery cohort. All discovery cohort repertoires had been generated using a single sequencing platform. HLA typing included class I and class II loci at four-digit resolution. Typing coverage varied by locus: roughly 620-640 donors for A, B, C, DRB1 and DQB1; roughly 510 for DQA1; nearly 610 for DPA1; approximately 450 for DPB1. About five DR-DQ haplotypes were handled as single units for association and clustering because linkage in the cohort was strong. On average, over 200,000 unique TCR beta nucleotide sequences were sequenced per donor among 350 to 400 genotyped donors of the cohort, with 15% to 20% of those sequences being non-productive. The paper's findings and limits, for the study overall: Some IMGT-functional V segments, including TRBV6-2 and TRBV6-3, could not be told apart with the 87-base-pair reads, so those segments were excluded. When HLA alleles, especially DR and DQ, strongly co-occurred, attributing TCR associations to individual alleles was difficult. A later analysis found that most CMV-associated TCR beta chains appeared HLA-restricted, with HLA associations seemingly driven largely by CMV exposure. A later analysis reported that several top co-occurrence clusters appeared linked to parvovirus B19, influenza, CMV and Epstein-Barr virus. A later analysis associated 16,951 TCR beta sequences with specific HLA alleles at a false discovery rate of 0.05. In an earlier analysis of 587 of the donors, most TCR beta V segments were observed in productive rearrangements about 87% or about 30% of the time, broadly matching IMGT annotations. A cluster of highly shared sequence variants was judged likely to represent a technical artifact of the sequencing pipeline. An association between a missense DCLRE1C variant and V-gene and J-gene trimming of TCR beta chains was found in a later genetic analysis and replicated in an independent cohort. Most TCR sequences were seen in very few donors, while some public TCRs were found in many individuals. A further reported finding was that TCR beta sequences accurately predicted the HLA-A and HLA-B alleles for most subjects in the first cohort. Correlated functional status among segregating V segments might reflect linkage disequilibrium, but an unknown experimental factor could not be ruled out. A later analysis found that HLA-associated TCR beta chains were more clonally expanded and had lower generation probabilities than equally common non-associated chains. According to the authors, the approach could potentially be generalized to other disease states and immunological phenotypes. The cohort was sequenced for TCR beta chains only, and without alpha or paired-chain data the features that could be detected were limited. According to a later genetic analysis, donors in an Asian-associated ancestry cluster had fewer N-insertions in productive TCRs than the approximately 710-donor mean. The classifier was reported to diagnose cytomegalovirus status with high specificity and sensitivity in both the original and validation cohorts. The study gave a list of 150 to 200 TCR beta chains associated with cytomegalovirus. Because counts were too low, roughly 17 rarely observed V segments, including chromosome 9 orphons, were left out of the earlier analysis of 500 to 650 of the donors. Because some donors lacked HLA typing at each locus, the association tests relied only on the typed subset. In a later analysis, the rate of TCR association differed among HLA loci, with DRB1 alleles having the most associated TCRs and HLA-C alleles having the fewest. Sequencing depth was assumed to be roughly uniform across donors in the presence/absence analyses, though that assumption may not hold. The only immune exposure information available for the cohort was CMV serostatus. Three of the identified cytomegalovirus-associated TCR beta chains were confirmed in vitro to be specific for cytomegalovirus antigens.

In total, roughly 670 healthy bone marrow donors made up the cohort. All cohort members were sampled while nominally healthy, although unrecorded immune exposures were likely present. The donor tested CMV seropositive and was one of the 289 seropositive cohort members. Each donor provided a peripheral blood sample, and peripheral blood mononuclear cells were used for TCR beta sequencing. The Qiagen DNeasy Blood Extraction Kit was used to extract genomic DNA from the blood cell samples. The sequencing input was PBMCs. Recombination connected TRBV5-4 to TRBJ1-5; no D gene is confidently identified. The source of this sequence is a woman aged 55-75 years in good health and CMV-seropositive. The CDR3 loop reads CASSRPGPQHF. Here is the DNA: TGTGCCAGCAGCCGTCCAGGGCCCCAGCATTTT.